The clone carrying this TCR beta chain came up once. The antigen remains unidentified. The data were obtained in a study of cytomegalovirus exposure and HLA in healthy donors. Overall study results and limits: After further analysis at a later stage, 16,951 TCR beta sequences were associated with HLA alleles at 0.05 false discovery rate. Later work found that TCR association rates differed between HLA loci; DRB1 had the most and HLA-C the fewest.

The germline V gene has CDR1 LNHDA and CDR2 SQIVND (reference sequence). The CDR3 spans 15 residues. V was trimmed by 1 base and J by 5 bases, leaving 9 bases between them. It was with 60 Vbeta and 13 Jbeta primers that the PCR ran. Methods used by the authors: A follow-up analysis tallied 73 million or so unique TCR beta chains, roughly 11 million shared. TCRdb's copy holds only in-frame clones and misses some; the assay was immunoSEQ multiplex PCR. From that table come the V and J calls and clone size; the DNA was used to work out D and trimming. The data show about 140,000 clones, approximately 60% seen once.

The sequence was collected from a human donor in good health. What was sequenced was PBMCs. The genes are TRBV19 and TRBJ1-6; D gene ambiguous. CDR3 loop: CASSIGWQNNSPLHF. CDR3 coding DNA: TGTGCCAGTAGTATAGGGTGGCAGAATAATTCACCCCTCCACTTT. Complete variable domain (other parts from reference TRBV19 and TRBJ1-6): DGGITQSPKYLFRKEGQNVTLSCEQNLNHDAMYWYRQDPGQGLRLIYYSQIVNDFQKGDIAEGYSVSREKKESFPLTVTSAQKNPTAFYLCASSIGWQNNSPLHFGNGTRLTVT.